These 19 T cell receptor beta chains originate from one sample sequenced in a study of blood T cell repertoires in COVID-19. The repertoire was sequenced with immunoSEQ multiplex PCR; TCRdb's copy has only in-frame clones and lacks some. The sample lists around 97,000 clones, around 87% occurring once. Sequencing was done on a sample of peripheral blood. Receptor source: a human donor in a cohort sampled during active COVID-19.

This clone has a handful of counts. This sequence joins TRBV19 and TRBJ2-7, with TRBD1 matching 7 bases. The CDR3 has 14 amino acids. Trimming took 5 bases from V and 0 from J; bases not matched to a gene: 4. Germline V gene lookup returns CDR1 LNHDA and CDR2 SQIVND (reference sequence). CDR3 region: CASSGTGDSYEQYF. CDR3 DNA: TGTGCCAGTAGTGGTACAGGGGACTCCTACGAGCAGTACTTC.

This rearrangement joins TRBV10-3 to TRBJ1-6; D uncertain. Germline V gives CDR1 ENHRY, CDR2 SYGVKD. CDR3 size: 15 residues. V was trimmed by 7 bases and J by 4 bases, leaving 14 bases between them. CDR3 loop: CAITPGELYNSPLHF. The CDR3 DNA reads as TGTGCCATCACCCCGGGAGAATTATATAATTCACCCCTCCACTTT.

This clone came up a few times. The V call is TRBV28, the J call TRBJ1-5; the match to TRBD1 covers 8 bases. The CDR3 loop spans 16 amino acids. The germline V gene encodes CDR1 MDHEN and CDR2 SYDVKM. The J segment lost 0 bases and the V segment lost 4 bases, leaving 5 bases of the junction unmatched. The CDR3 DNA follows: TGTGCCAGCAGTTGGACAGGGTTTAATAGCAATCAGCCCCAGCATTTT. This encodes CASSWTGFNSNQPQHF.

This sequence joins TRBV19 and TRBJ1-2; maybe TRBD1 (5 bases). The germline V gene encodes CDR1 LNHDA and CDR2 SQIVND (reference sequence). V shed 5 bases and J shed 0 bases, with 10 bases lying between them. CDR3 size: 14 residues. As DNA, the CDR3 is TGTGCCAGTAGTGTCCGACAGACTAACTATGGCTACACCTTC. Its translation is CASSVRQTNYGYTF.

This clone appeared a few times. The V gene is TRBV6-5, the J gene TRBJ1-5; tentative D call: TRBD1 (5 bases). Germline lookup yields CDR1 MNHEY and CDR2 SVGAGI. The V and J ends lost 6 bases and 0 bases respectively, with 6 bases between them. CDR3 length equals 13 residues. The CDR3 DNA reads as TGTGCCAGCAGACAGGATAGCAATCAGCCCCAGCATTTT. Protein: CASRQDSNQPQHF.

V and J are TRBV19 and TRBJ1-4, with 7 positions matching TRBD1. The CDR3 covers 15 residues. Germline CDR1 reads LNHDA; CDR2 reads SQIVND (reference sequence). V lost 3 bases and J lost 8; bases outside the gene matches: 9. The CDR3 protein is CASSMPTGTGEKLFF. The CDR3 bases are TGTGCCAGTAGTATGCCGACAGGGACGGGAGAAAAACTGTTTTTT.

The V and J genes are TRBV6-2 or TRBV6-3 and TRBJ2-2; 8 positions match TRBD1. The CDR3 consists of 19 residues. Germline CDR1 MNHEY, CDR2 SVGEGT. Trimming took 1 base from V and 6 from J; bases not matched to a gene: 16. CDR3 in amino acids: CASSYYTGRTGSGAGELFF. The CDR3 region has the DNA TGTGCCAGCAGTTACTATACTGGACGGACAGGGAGTGGTGCCGGGGAGCTGTTTTTT.

The CDR3 DNA is TGCGCCAGCAGCAGCGGACTAGCGGGAGGCCGGGGCACCGGGGAGCTGTTTTTT. Protein: CASSSGLAGGRGTGELFF. The chain joins TRBV5-1 to TRBJ2-2; 14 bases are shared with TRBD2. The CDR3 totals 18 residues. The germline gives CDR1 SGHRS, CDR2 YFSETQ. The junction had 9 bases not matched to a gene; V was cut back by 4 bases and J by 4 bases. Together with reference TRBV5-1 and TRBJ2-2, the CDR3 gives the full variable domain: KAGVTQTPRYLIKTRGQQVTLSCSPISGHRSVSWYQQTPGQGLQFLFEYFSETQRNKGNFPGRFSGRQFSNSRSEMNVSTLELGDSALYLCASSSGLAGGRGTGELFFGEGSRLTVL.

This chain links TRBV20-1 with TRBJ2-2; TRBD1 is a possible D gene (6 bases). Trimming left V 3 bases short and J 6 bases short, with 17 bases between. Germline lookup yields CDR1 DFQATT and CDR2 SNEGSKA (reference sequence). The CDR3 is 15 amino acids. The CDR3 sequence is CSASPHRDDAGELFF. CDR3 DNA sequence: TGCAGTGCTAGTCCCCACAGGGATGACGCCGGGGAGCTGTTTTTT.

This sequence joins TRBV7-9 and TRBJ2-2, with D possibly TRBD1 on 5 matching bases. The CDR3 is 12 residues long. V was pared by 5 bases and J by 6 bases, with 7 bases between. Germline lookup yields CDR1 SEHNR and CDR2 FQNEAQ (reference sequence). The CDR3 is CASSPRAGELFF. In DNA, the CDR3 is TGTGCCAGCAGCCCCAGGGCCGGGGAGCTGTTTTTT. The whole variable domain, remainder taken from reference TRBV7-9 and TRBJ2-2, is DTGVSQNPRHKITKRGQNVTFRCDPISEHNRLYWYRQTLGQGPEFLTYFQNEAQLEKSRLLSDRFSAERPKGSFSTLEIQRTEQGDSAMYLCASSPRAGELFFGEGSRLTVL.

The V gene is TRBV18, the J gene TRBJ1-5; tentatively, D is TRBD1 (5 bases). The CDR3 is 15 amino acids. Germline lookup yields CDR1 KGHSH and CDR2 LQKENI. The germline V and J ends were trimmed by 4 bases and 5 bases, with 15 bases remaining between them. CDR3 DNA: TGTGCCAGCTCACAAACCGGAGGGGATCATCAGCCCCAGCATTTT. Residues: CASSQTGGDHQPQHF.

This clone was seen just once. The chain combines TRBV28 with TRBJ1-3; 7 nucleotides agree with TRBD1. CDR3 length equals 14 residues. Germline V lookup: CDR1 MDHEN, CDR2 SYDVKM. The ends lost 3 bases at V and 4 bases at J; junction bases unmatched: 3. In DNA, the CDR3 is TGTGCCAGCAGTTTGACAGGGCACGGAAACACCATATATTTT. Protein sequence: CASSLTGHGNTIYF.

The gene calls are TRBV11-2 and TRBJ2-3, with D tentatively TRBD2 (5 bases). CDR1 is SGHAT, CDR2 FQNNGV, per germline. V was trimmed by 2 bases and J by 5 bases, leaving 8 bases between them. This CDR3 is 13 amino acids long. The CDR3 region has the DNA TGTGCCAGCAGCTTATCGGCGGGAGATACGCAGTATTTT. This encodes CASSLSAGDTQYF. Based on the CDR3 plus reference TRBV11-2 and TRBJ2-3, the full variable domain is EAGVAQSPRYKIIEKRQSVAFWCNPISGHATLYWYQQILGQGPKLLIQFQNNGVVDDSQLPKDRFSAERLKGVDSTLKIQPAKLEDSAVYLCASSLSAGDTQYFGPGTRLTVL.

The chain uses TRBV28 and TRBJ1-5; no clear D gene. The germline V gene has CDR1 MDHEN and CDR2 SYDVKM. V lost 6 bases, J lost 6 bases, and 15 bases lay in between. The CDR3 is made up of 14 amino acids. CDR3 in DNA: TGTGCCAGCAGCCCCGGGAGGTTTGGTCAGCCCCAGCATTTT. Amino acids: CASSPGRFGQPQHF.

The rearrangement uses TRBV7-2 and TRBJ2-7, with 8 bases fitting TRBD2. Germline V gives CDR1 SGHTA, CDR2 FQGNSA. V trimming: 2 bases; J trimming: 4 bases; junction bases outside the gene matches: 7. The CDR3 runs 15 residues. This CDR3 is CASSLFISGEYEQYF. CDR3 nucleotide sequence: TGTGCCAGCAGCTTATTTATTAGCGGGGAGTACGAGCAGTACTTC.

The chain is built from TRBV28 and TRBJ2-1; 12 bases are shared with TRBD2. Germline V gene sequence: CDR1 MDHEN, CDR2 SYDVKM. Unmatched junction bases numbered 10, after V lost 5 bases and J lost 5 bases. The CDR3 runs 17 residues. The CDR3 is CASSLYKGLAGHNEQFF. CDR3 bases: TGTGCCAGCAGTCTCTACAAGGGACTAGCGGGTCACAATGAGCAGTTCTTC.

Comments on this clone: This specimen includes other DNA sequences encoding the same CDR3. This chain joins TRBV6-4 and TRBJ2-3, with 9 bases matching TRBD2. Trimming removed 5 bases from V and 4 bases from J; junction bases left unmatched: 1. The CDR3 has 13 residues. Germline values: CDR1 MRHNA, CDR2 SNTAGT. CDR3 in DNA: TGTGCCAGCAGTTTAGCGGGAGCAGATACGCAGTATTTT. Protein product: CASSLAGADTQYF.

The table lists this clone with a count of one. The chain recombines TRBV6-1 with TRBJ2-7; 7 nucleotides align to TRBD1. Germline loops: CDR1 MNHNS, CDR2 SASEGT. Trimming at V came to 0 bases and at J to 1 base, leaving 12 bases not matched to a gene. The CDR3 is made up of 18 amino acids. The CDR3 DNA reads TGTGCCAGCAGTGAAGCAAGTACACAGGGGTTTTTGTCCTACGAGCAGTACTTC. It yields the protein CASSEASTQGFLSYEQYF.

The chain uses TRBV10-3 and TRBJ2-7, with 7 nucleotides matching TRBD2. Germline V gene data show CDR1 as ENHRY and CDR2 as SYGVKD. The V and J ends lost 11 bases and 0 bases, in that order; junction bases with no gene match: 7. This CDR3 has 13 residues. The CDR3 bases are TGTGCCGTACTTAGCGGGCACTCCTACGAGCAGTACTTC. Residues: CAVLSGHSYEQYF.